This TCR beta chain was obtained from a study of cytomegalovirus exposure and HLA in healthy donors. Study-wide findings and caveats: In the 130 or so validation repertoires, about 94% of cluster scores exceeded 0, per a later analysis. Most observed TCR sequences were rare, whereas some public TCRs were detected in many donors.

The germline V gene has CDR1 SGHRS and CDR2 YFSETQ. Germline trimming cut 0 bases from V and 3 bases from J; bases unmatched to any gene: 0. This CDR3 region has 15 residues. Turning to this clone: Its antigen is still unknown. This sample also contains other DNA sequences that code for the same CDR3.

Clones were sequenced by immunoSEQ multiplex PCR, and TCRdb holds only the in-frame ones, with some missing. The table includes some 240,000 clones, 70% to 90% detected once. The V call is TRBV5-1, the J call TRBJ2-3; TRBD2 agrees at 11 bases. The material sequenced was PBMCs. This clonotype was sampled from a woman under 30 in good health and CMV-seronegative. CDR3 nucleotides: TGCGCCAGCAGCTTGGGACTAGCGGGAACAGATACGCAGTATTTT. It encodes CASSLGLAGTDTQYF.